These T cell receptor beta chains were read from a single sample in a study of T cell responses to AZD1222 COVID-19 vaccine. The repertoire was sequenced with immunoSEQ multiplex PCR; TCRdb's copy has only in-frame clones and lacks some. The table shows around 83,000 clones, with more than 70% occurring only once. Sequencing was performed on peripheral blood, taken on day 0 of AZD1222 vaccination. Every receptor here comes from an adult in good health. Each CDR3 is given with its conserved first and last residue. D genes are given only for firm matches. Clone size is stated in some rows and not others, as once, few, many or a class when expanded.

j_gene	abundance	v_gene	d_gene	CDR3nt	CDR3aa
TRBJ1-1	.	TRBV6-2/TRBV6-3	.	TGTGCCAGCAGTTACGACTGGGATCTCTTCGTTACTGAAGCTTTCTTT	CASSYDWDLFVTEAFF
TRBJ2-5	once	TRBV1	.	TGCACCAGCAGCCATCCCACGCAGTTTCGCAGGGGAGGTCAAGAGACCCAGTACTTC	CTSSHPTQFRRGGQETQYF
TRBJ2-3	once	TRBV18	TRBD2	TGTGCCAGCTCACCGCGCCGGGGGGAAGATACGCAGTATTTT	CASSPRRGEDTQYF
TRBJ1-1	.	TRBV7-3	.	TGTGCCAGCAGCTTACTTATGAACACTGAAGCTTTCTTT	CASSLLMNTEAFF
TRBJ1-1	.	TRBV12-3/TRBV12-4	.	TGTGCCAGCAGACAGCGGAACACTGAAGCTTTCTTT	CASRQRNTEAFF
TRBJ2-2	.	TRBV29-1	TRBD2	TGCAGCGTGTTGGGGGGGAGGCAGGGCGGCACCGGGGAGCTGTTTTTT	CSVLGGRQGGTGELFF
TRBJ1-5	.	TRBV15	.	TGTGCCACCAGCCCCCCGGGGAGGGGGAGGCAGCCCCAGCATTTT	CATSPPGRGRQPQHF
TRBJ2-5	.	TRBV6-2/TRBV6-3	.	TGTGCCAGCAGTCACGGGGGAGTTATCTACGGAGAGACCCAGTACTTC	CASSHGGVIYGETQYF
TRBJ1-2	.	TRBV12-3/TRBV12-4	TRBD1	TGTGCCAGCAGTTGGACAGGGAACTATGGCTACACCTTC	CASSWTGNYGYTF
TRBJ1-4	.	TRBV5-1	.	TGCGCCAGCACTGAAGTAGTAGGACAACCTAATGAAAAACTGTTTTTT	CASTEVVGQPNEKLFF
TRBJ2-1	.	TRBV24-1	.	TGTGCCACCAGTGCGCCTGGGGTCAATGAGCAGTTCTTC	CATSAPGVNEQFF
TRBJ1-4	.	TRBV5-1	TRBD1	TGCGCCAGCAGCCCGGGACAGGGGGATGAAAAACTGTTTTTT	CASSPGQGDEKLFF
TRBJ2-3	.	TRBV7-2	.	TGTGCCAGCACCGTAGCTCCTGGGGTAGATACGCAGTATTTT	CASTVAPGVDTQYF
TRBJ1-2	.	TRBV9	.	TGTGCCAGCAGCGTAGAACAGTGGGACTATGGCTACACCTTC	CASSVEQWDYGYTF
TRBJ2-7	.	TRBV12-3/TRBV12-4	.	TGTGCCAGCAGTTTGGGGGATCGGGAGCAGTACTTC	CASSLGDREQYF
TRBJ1-1	.	TRBV28	.	TGTGCCAGCCACCCTAGGGTGAACACTGAAGCTTTCTTT	CASHPRVNTEAFF
TRBJ2-3	.	TRBV6-5	.	TGTGCCAGCAGCCTGGTCAACACAGATACGCAGTATTTT	CASSLVNTDTQYF
TRBJ2-4	once	TRBV21-1	.	TGTGCCAGCACCCGTGAGGGGACAGGGTTATTGCACCGGAACATTCAGTACTTC	CASTREGTGLLHRNIQYF
TRBJ1-1	.	TRBV29-1	.	TGCAGCGTACTCCCGCGAGTGAGCACTGAAGCTTTCTTT	CSVLPRVSTEAFF
TRBJ1-5	.	TRBV28	.	TGTGCCAGCACCATCAGCAATCAGCCCCAGCATTTT	CASTISNQPQHF
TRBJ1-1	.	TRBV7-9	.	TGTGCCAGCAGCTTAGCTGAAGCTTTCTTT	CASSLAEAFF
TRBJ2-7	.	TRBV18	TRBD1	TGTGCCAGCTCACCACCCGGGACAGGGGCCTCCTACGAGCAGTACTTC	CASSPPGTGASYEQYF
TRBJ1-3	.	TRBV6-1	.	TGTGCCAGCAGCGAACCGTCGGGGGACTCTGGAAACACCATATATTTT	CASSEPSGDSGNTIYF
TRBJ1-2	.	TRBV5-4	.	TGTGCCAGCAGCATAAGTCAGGATCATAAGGACTTC	CASSISQDHKDF
TRBJ2-5	.	TRBV19	.	TGTGCCAGTAGGGGGGCTAGGGAGACCCAGTACTTC	CASRGARETQYF
TRBJ1-5	.	TRBV19	.	TGTGCCAGTAGTTCCACGGCGTTTAGCAATCAGCCCCAGCATTTT	CASSSTAFSNQPQHF
TRBJ2-5	.	TRBV6-2/TRBV6-3	TRBD2	TGTGCCAGCAGTCTAATAGCGGGAGGACGACAGTGGGCCCAGTACTTC	CASSLIAGGRQWAQYF
TRBJ1-1	.	TRBV7-6	TRBD1	TGTGCCAGCAGCTTAGCACAGGGGGAAGCCGGCACTGAAGCTTTCTTT	CASSLAQGEAGTEAFF
TRBJ2-5	few	TRBV27	TRBD1	TGTGCCAGCAGACAGAACCGGGACAGGGTAGAGACCCAGTACTTC	CASRQNRDRVETQYF
TRBJ1-2	.	TRBV7-6	TRBD1	TGTGCCAGCAGCCCCACAGGGGAGGGAATCTATGGCTACACCTTC	CASSPTGEGIYGYTF
TRBJ2-1	.	TRBV5-1	.	TGCGCCAGCAACATAGGACTAGGGGGTTCCTACAATGAGCAGTTCTTC	CASNIGLGGSYNEQFF
TRBJ2-7	once	TRBV10-3	TRBD2	TGTGCCATCAGTGAGGGACTAGCGGGACACTACGAGCAGTACTTC	CAISEGLAGHYEQYF
TRBJ2-3	.	TRBV6-6	.	TGTGCCAGCAGCCCCGGCCAGACTTTACCAGATACGCAGTATTTT	CASSPGQTLPDTQYF
TRBJ2-1	.	TRBV7-3	.	TGTGCCAGCAGCTTAGAGGGGAACAACAATGAGCAGTTCTTC	CASSLEGNNNEQFF
TRBJ1-1	few	TRBV6-5	TRBD1	TGTGCCAGCAGTTCCTTAACAGGGGTCACTGAAGCTTTCTTT	CASSSLTGVTEAFF
TRBJ2-1	.	TRBV18	TRBD2	TGTGCCAGCTCACCGACTAGCAACGACAATGAGCAGTTCTTC	CASSPTSNDNEQFF
TRBJ2-1	.	TRBV7-2	.	TGTGCCAGCAGCTTAGGTTTCGGGGTCGGAGGGTCCGAATTATCGCAGTTCTTC	CASSLGFGVGGSELSQFF
TRBJ2-1	.	TRBV7-8	TRBD1	TGTGCCAGCAGCTTACTCCCGACAGGGAGAGGTGAGCAGTTCTTC	CASSLLPTGRGEQFF
TRBJ1-2	.	TRBV7-9	TRBD1	TGTGCCAGCAGCCTGGGACAGGGCGAGGGTGGCTACACCTTC	CASSLGQGEGGYTF
TRBJ1-3	.	TRBV12-2	.	TGTGCAAGTCGCGGGCCCCTCGCAGGGGACGAGCCTCACTCTGGAAACACCATATATTTT	CASRGPLAGDEPHSGNTIYF
TRBJ2-1	.	TRBV5-1	.	TGCGCCAGCAGCGCGACCGGGACGCTGGGGAATGAGCAGTTCTTC	CASSATGTLGNEQFF
TRBJ1-1	.	TRBV7-3	.	TGTGCCAGCAGCTCGACAGGTCCGTACACTGAAGCTTTCTTT	CASSSTGPYTEAFF